This T cell receptor beta chain was captured in a study of T-cell memory formation after mild COVID-19 (dated by TCRdb to 2020 to 2022). The study in broad terms: Most TCR sequence clusters were specific to one of the two donors. Longitudinal TCRalpha and TCRbeta repertoire sequencing tracked T-cell clones expanding and contracting after mild COVID-19 in a couple of donors. The cohort comprised two young, previously healthy adult volunteers, one female and one male.

This clonotype occurred a few times. The target of this receptor is not known. No base quality information exists; no much larger clone differs at one position. General conclusions and limits of the study: Contracting CD4+ clones were found mainly in CM and EM memory subsets, while CD8+ clones were enriched in EMRA. Clones contracting from day 15 to 85 had balanced CD4/CD8 phenotypes, while a second wave expanding from day 15 to 37 was biased towards CD4+. Only a couple of mild cases were covered by the study, and larger cohorts that include severe cases with pre-infection samples were considered necessary. SARS-CoV-2 specificity was not confirmed for the second-wave clones peaking on day 37. Some responding clones were detected in pre-infection memory, suggesting pre-existing cross-reactive memory T cells joined the SARS-CoV-2 response.

Deletion took 11 bases off V and 0 bases off J, with a span of 11 bases between the germline ends. CDR1 is given as SNHLY and CDR2 as FYNNEI, both from the germline V gene. The CDR3 goes from the cysteine to the phenylalanine over 13 residues. Only the CDR3 portion is preserved as DNA: 39 bases, with reading frame beginning at the first base. Ficoll-Paque density gradient centrifugation was used to isolate PBMCs. TCRdb records Illumina NovaSeq 6000 as the sequencer. Using 5'RACE with constant-segment primers, TCRalpha and TCRbeta cDNA libraries were constructed, with sample barcodes and unique molecular identifiers added in the process. Trizol reagent was used to extract RNA from every sample. The libraries were amplified in two PCR steps, and the second step added a second sample barcode and Illumina TruSeq adapters. Sequencing of the libraries was done on an Illumina NovaSeq, producing 2 x 150 bp paired-end reads. The paper's processing steps were these. The reads were demultiplexed and collapsed into UMI-guided consensus sequences using migec v1.2.7. Using mixcr v2.1.11, UMI consensuses were aligned to TRA and TRB V and J templates and then assembled into clonotypes. Expanded or contracted clonotypes were those called significant by both edgeR and NoisET, with noise models trained on biological replicates. For edgeR calls, the thresholds were a false discovery rate-adjusted p below 0.01 and a log2 fold-change of 1. PCA with hierarchical clustering of max-normalized trajectories of the 1000 most abundant clonotypes was used as exploratory dynamics analysis. Separately sequenced CD4+ and CD8+ repertoires were used to assign the CD4 or CD8 phenotype of responding clones. TCRdb's own reprocessing of the public reads used fastp at Q25 and MiXCR and kept productive beta chains. Identical CDR3 proteins give one entry, which carries the most common genes and DNA. The authors' filters were not applied to this entry. The sample profile shows approximately 54,000 distinct CDR3 sequences; 9% to 15% of them were found once. The ten largest clonotypes hold approximately 25% of the sample.

The sample comprised PBMCs or a T cell subset sorted from them (not recorded which). This sequence uses TRBV2 and TRBJ1-3; too little of a D gene remains to name it. The clonotype was recovered from a man between 18 and 35 years old who had mild COVID-19 (a few samples of this study predate the infection). The sample titles of this study are shuffled in the database, so cell type and time point are left out; the donor was told from shared clones. CDR3 protein: CASGSLSGNTIYF. At the DNA level, the sequence is TGTGCCTCGGGGTCCCTCTCTGGAAACACCATATATTTT.